This TCR beta chain was sequenced for a study of long-term antiretroviral therapy in people with HIV. Runs used v3.0 of the immunoSEQ assay and were done at survey level. Assay used: immunoSEQ multiplex PCR; TCRdb lists only in-frame clones, some missing. The sample carries under 15,000 clones, roughly four fifths recorded once. This clone appeared a few times. CDR1 and CDR2 from the germline V gene are SGHRS and YFSETQ. The V segment lost 0 bases and the J segment 5 bases; nucleotides outside the gene matches: 6. The CDR3 has 15 residues. The J gene is TRBJ2-7, the V gene TRBV5-1; 9 nucleotides align to TRBD1. The receptor was derived from a woman in her thirties or forties with HIV. The sample was unsorted PBMCs, taken 0.5 years before starting antiretroviral therapy. CDR3 residues: CASSLGDREGHEQYF. The CDR3 coding sequence is TGCGCCAGCAGCTTGGGGGACAGGGAAGGCCACGAGCAGTACTTC.